Listed below are T cell receptor beta chains from one sample, sequenced in a study of blood T cells in healthy people across ages. A single record per CDR3 protein comes from TCRdb applying MiXCR to the 5' RACE reads. The sample shows about 670,000 distinct CDR3 sequences, around two fifths of them seen only once. The sequencing input was blood. The receptors originated from a man of 80 years or more in good health. Each CDR3 is given with its conserved first and last residue. A D gene is named only where the DNA matches it firmly. Only some rows state a clone size, as once, few, many or a class for expanded clones.

d_gene,v_gene,abundance,j_gene,CDR3aa,CDR3nt
.,TRBV6-5,.,TRBJ2-7,CASSFVYGGSATYEQYF,TGTGCCAGCAGTTTCGTTTATGGAGGGAGCGCAACCTACGAGCAGTACTTC
TRBD1,TRBV5-4,few,TRBJ1-2,CASRGGQAYGYTF,TGTGCCAGCAGGGGTGGACAGGCCTATGGCTACACCTTC
.,TRBV7-2,.,TRBJ2-3,CASRGGGPSTDTQYF,TGTGCCAGCAGGGGGGGTGGCCCTAGCACAGATACGCAGTATTTT
TRBD1,TRBV7-3,few,TRBJ1-2,CASSLNSRDRVRGYTF,TGTGCCAGCAGCTTAAACTCGAGGGACAGGGTACGAGGCTACACCTTC
.,TRBV5-1,few,TRBJ2-3,CTKPLWGDTQYF,TGCACAAAGCCACTCTGGGGAGATACGCAGTATTTT
.,TRBV7-2,.,TRBJ2-1,CASSSQTGIQETQFF,TGTGCCAGCAGCTCGCAAACAGGCATACAAGAGACCCAGTTCTTC
.,TRBV7-2,.,TRBJ2-5,CASSPETPNYQETQYF,TGTGCCAGCAGCCCGGAGACCCCGAATTATCAAGAGACCCAGTACTTC
.,TRBV12-3/TRBV12-4,once,TRBJ1-5,CASSFRGGYQPQHF,TGTGCCAGCAGTTTTCGTGGGGGCTATCAGCCCCAGCATTTT
TRBD2,TRBV7-2,.,TRBJ2-5,CASSSGASGGFEQYF,TGTGCCAGCAGCTCAGGGGCTAGCGGGGGGTTTGAGCAGTACTTC
TRBD2,TRBV5-6,.,TRBJ2-7,CASSSAGTSGYYEQYF,TGTGCCAGCAGCTCGGCCGGGACTAGCGGCTACTACGAGCAGTACTTC
.,TRBV7-9,.,TRBJ2-1,CASSADWEQFF,TGTGCCAGCAGCGCGGACTGGGAGCAGTTCTTC
TRBD2,TRBV20-1,.,TRBJ2-3,CSARDRTSGTSTDTQYF,TGCAGTGCTAGAGACCGGACTAGCGGGACTAGCACAGATACGCAGTATTTT
TRBD1,TRBV6-6,once,TRBJ1-5,CASTAMTGLGNQPQHF,TGTGCCAGCACCGCAATGACAGGGTTAGGCAATCAGCCCCAGCATTTT
.,TRBV20-1,.,TRBJ2-5,CSANPPKTQYF,TGCAGTGCTAATCCACCAAAGACCCAGTACTTC
TRBD1,TRBV4-1,few,TRBJ2-3,CASSQLTGGADTQYF,TGCGCCAGCAGCCAACTGACAGGGGGCGCCGATACGCAGTATTTT
.,TRBV20-1,.,TRBJ2-3,CSASSPTGTDTQYF,TGCAGTGCTAGTTCCCCGACAGGCACAGATACGCAGTATTTT
.,TRBV18,.,TRBJ2-4,CASSNRYF,TGTGCCAGCTCAAACAGGTACTTC
.,TRBV5-1,.,TRBJ2-6,CASSSKTHRGANVLTF,TGCGCCAGCAGCTCAAAGACCCACCGGGGGGCCAACGTCCTGACTTTC
TRBD2,TRBV20-1,once,TRBJ2-3,CSAAGETGGPSDTQYF,TGCAGTGCCGCGGGGGAGACGGGAGGGCCGTCAGATACGCAGTATTTT
.,TRBV5-1,.,TRBJ2-7,CASRTGSGEQYF,TGCGCCAGCAGAACAGGGTCGGGCGAGCAGTACTTC
.,TRBV20-1,few,TRBJ2-1,CSAVITGNEQFF,TGCAGTGCTGTTATAACTGGAAATGAGCAGTTCTTC
.,TRBV2,.,TRBJ2-7,CASSPGELVDEQYF,TGTGCCAGCAGTCCGGGGGAACTAGTCGACGAGCAGTACTTC
TRBD2,TRBV7-2,many,TRBJ2-5,CASSLEREGTQYF,TGTGCCAGCAGCTTAGAGCGGGAGGGGACCCAGTACTTC
.,TRBV5-1,.,TRBJ2-7,CASRQVPSYEQYF,TGCGCCAGCCGGCAAGTTCCTTCCTACGAGCAGTACTTC
.,TRBV28,.,TRBJ2-4,CASSPTGWDQGGKNIQYF,TGTGCCAGCAGTCCAACAGGGTGGGACCAGGGTGGCAAAAACATTCAGTACTTC
TRBD1,TRBV20-1,.,TRBJ2-2,CSARDPSQKTGAVGELFF,TGCAGTGCTAGAGACCCGTCCCAAAAGACAGGGGCGGTCGGGGAGCTGTTTTTT
.,TRBV6-2/TRBV6-3,.,TRBJ2-3,CASRLGLPDTQYF,TGTGCCAGCAGGCTTGGGCTACCAGATACGCAGTATTTT
.,TRBV27,.,TRBJ1-2,CASRVGQENRNYGYTF,TGTGCCAGCAGGGTCGGGCAGGAGAACCGTAACTATGGCTACACCTTC
.,TRBV5-1,few,TRBJ1-2,CASSLDPSGAYGYTF,TGCGCCAGCAGCTTGGACCCCTCAGGGGCCTATGGCTACACCTTC
.,TRBV3-1,.,TRBJ1-2,CASSQQAWVGYTF,TGTGCCAGCAGCCAACAGGCTTGGGTTGGCTACACCTTC
TRBD1,TRBV4-2,few,TRBJ1-2,CASSQAQGAGGYTF,TGTGCCAGCAGCCAAGCTCAGGGGGCGGGTGGCTACACCTTC
.,TRBV20-1,few,TRBJ1-6,CSAMGQGTSPLHF,TGCAGTGCTATGGGGCAGGGCACTTCACCCCTCCACTTT
.,TRBV5-4,.,TRBJ2-7,CASSFRSSPYEQYF,TGTGCCAGCAGCTTCCGGTCAAGCCCCTACGAGCAGTACTTC
TRBD2,TRBV6-5,.,TRBJ2-5,CASSDTPGLEEFF,TGTGCCAGCAGTGACACTCCGGGACTAGAAGAGTTCTTC
.,TRBV4-2,few,TRBJ1-2,CASSPALGSLLKDTF,TGTGCCAGCAGTCCTGCCCTGGGCAGCTTACTGAAGGACACCTTC
.,TRBV27,.,TRBJ2-7,CASSLSPGQEQYF,TGTGCCAGCAGTTTATCCCCAGGGCAGGAGCAGTACTTC
.,TRBV3-1,.,TRBJ2-5,CASSQVPEETQYF,TGTGCCAGCAGCCAAGTCCCGGAAGAGACCCAGTACTTC
.,TRBV12-3/TRBV12-4,.,TRBJ1-6,CASTKLSGSNSPLHF,TGTGCCAGCACCAAACTTAGCGGGTCTAATTCACCCCTCCACTTT
.,TRBV11-3,.,TRBJ2-1,CASSLGTRETQFF,TGTGCCAGCAGCTTAGGGACTCGGGAGACCCAGTTCTTC
.,TRBV29-1,.,TRBJ2-3,CSADQAISTDTQYF,TGCAGCGCCGACCAAGCGATTAGCACAGATACGCAGTATTTT
.,TRBV7-8,.,TRBJ1-5,CASSSTLGKDQPQHF,TGTGCCAGCAGCTCGACATTAGGGAAGGATCAGCCCCAGCATTTT
TRBD2,TRBV4-3,.,TRBJ2-4,CASSQGTSGAPGAKNIQYF,TGCGCCAGCAGCCAAGGGACTAGCGGGGCCCCCGGGGCCAAAAACATTCAGTACTTC
TRBD1,TRBV4-3,.,TRBJ2-7,CASSQAYRSLGQGAREQYF,TGCGCCAGCAGCCAAGCCTACCGGAGCCTGGGACAGGGGGCGCGAGAGCAGTACTTC